This T cell receptor beta chain was identified during a study of identical twins. TCRdb independently ran MiXCR on the 5' RACE reads; one entry per CDR3 protein. The sample lists under 300,000 distinct CDR3 sequences, around an eighth occurring once. With no exceptions, donors were healthy Caucasians. The germline gives CDR1 SEHNR, CDR2 FQNEAQ (reference sequence). This CDR3 spans 17 amino acids. Trimming stripped 2 bases from V and 8 bases from J, with 24 bases between. The V gene is TRBV7-9, the J gene TRBJ1-2; D is perhaps TRBD1 (5 bases). This sequence was found in a woman younger than 35 in good health. The sample was memory (CD45RO+) T cells sorted from blood. In nucleotides, the CDR3 is TGTGCCAGCAGCTTAAATGCAGGGCAGCCCGCTTTTAAGGGCTACACCTTC. Its translation: CASSLNAGQPAFKGYTF.